These 17 T cell receptor beta chains share one sample of origin, sequenced in a study of regulatory T cells in long-lasting Graves disease. Arm-PCR of CDR3 regions and iRepertoire HTBI primers were used to build TCR beta libraries. From the multiplex PCR reads, TCRdb called clonotypes with MiXCR, one entry per CDR3 protein. The sample carries 250,000 or so distinct CDR3 sequences, around 19% recorded once. The time point was: newly diagnosed GD, antithyroid drugs for less than 3 months. PBMC-derived RNA was used for the TCR library. These same data were also listed under a study on T cells in Graves' hyperthyroidism and ophthalmopathy.

Sample: peripheral blood mononuclear cells (PBMCs), taken at new diagnosis, from a patient treated with antithyroid drugs. All receptors derive from a woman between 25 and 40 years old with Graves disease.

Many counts were recorded for this clonotype. J is TRBJ2-7 and V is TRBV27; TRBD1 might be the D (5 bases). V shed 7 bases and J shed 6 bases, with 22 bases lying between them. The CDR3 contains 15 residues. Germline V gene data show CDR1 as MNHEY and CDR2 as SMNVEV (reference sequence). CDR3 sequence: CASNPYTPTVSEQYF. CDR3 sequence (DNA): TGTGCCAGCAATCCCTACACACCGACAGTATCCGAGCAGTACTTC.

This clonotype has a count of ten or more. The CDR3 region has the DNA TGTGCCAGCTCACCATATAACCCAGAGGCAGATACGCAGTATTTT. Its protein is CASSPYNPEADTQYF. The chain uses TRBV18 and TRBJ2-3; no clear D. Germline values: CDR1 KGHSH, CDR2 LQKENI. The CDR3 spans 15 residues. Trimming left V 2 bases short and J 4 bases short, with 13 bases between. Supplemented by reference TRBV18 and TRBJ2-3, the full variable domain reads NAGVMQNPRHLVRRRGQEARLRCSPMKGHSHVYWYRQLPEEGLKFMVYLQKENIIDESGMPKERFSAEFPKEGPSILRIQQVVRGDSAAYFCASSPYNPEADTQYFGPGTRLTVL.

This clonotype showed up many times. The CDR3 DNA is TGCGCCAGCAGCTTTCAGGGGGCGATCAATGAGCAGTTCTTC. This sequence encodes CASSFQGAINEQFF. The gene calls are TRBV5-1 and TRBJ2-1, with 8 positions matching TRBD1. Germline V gene lookup returns CDR1 SGHRS and CDR2 YFSETQ. J gave up 6 bases and V 2 bases, and 4 bases lay outside the gene matches. This CDR3 is built from 14 residues.

This clonotype came up many times. The rearrangement links TRBV5-4 to TRBJ1-1; 8 nucleotides agree with TRBD1. The CDR3 extends over 14 amino acids. CDR1 is SGHNT and CDR2 is YYREEE in the germline V gene (reference sequence). Unmatched junction bases numbered 3, after V lost 4 bases and J lost 1 base. CDR3 amino acids: CASSEGQANTEAFF. For the CDR3, the DNA is TGTGCCAGCAGCGAGGGACAGGCGAACACTGAAGCTTTCTTT.

In this sample, this clonotype turned up many times. The chain carries TRBV20-1 and TRBJ2-3; TRBD2 agrees at 12 bases. V lost 5 bases and J lost 7; bases outside the gene matches: 4. Germline V gives CDR1 DFQATT, CDR2 SNEGSKA (reference sequence). The length of the CDR3 is 13 residues. The CDR3, as DNA: TGCAGTGCTGGACTAGCGGGGTCCCATACGCAGTATTTT. Translation gives CSAGLAGSHTQYF.

The genes are TRBV6-6 and TRBJ2-3; D perhaps matches TRBD1 (5 bases). Germline CDR1 MNHNY, CDR2 SVGAGI (reference sequence). The CDR3 totals 18 residues. The V and J ends lost 0 bases and 4 bases respectively, with 20 bases between them. The CDR3 reads CASSYSPMGPLPPDTQYF. CDR3 DNA: TGTGCCAGCAGTTACTCGCCAATGGGGCCCCTTCCCCCAGATACGCAGTATTTT.

V and J are TRBV28 and TRBJ2-7; 7 positions agree with TRBD1. The germline CDR1 and CDR2 sequences are MDHEN and SYDVKM. The trim removed 6 bases at V and 6 bases at J, leaving 11 bases unmatched. The CDR3 has 14 amino acids. CDR3 bases: TGTGCCAGCAGCCCCCCTCGACAGGGCGGCGAGCAGTACTTC. Translation: CASSPPRQGGEQYF. Looking up the rest from reference TRBV28 and TRBJ2-7 gives the full variable domain: DVKVTQSSRYLVKRTGEKVFLECVQDMDHENMFWYRQDPGLGLRLIYFSYDVKMKEKGDIPEGYSVSREKKERFSLILESASTNQTSMYLCASSPPRQGGEQYFGPGTRLTVT.

This clonotype was seen ten or more times. The chain has TRBV20-1 and TRBJ2-1, with D unresolved. Looked up from germline, CDR1 is DFQATT and CDR2 is SNEGSKA (reference sequence). This CDR3 has 14 amino acids. Deletions cut 6 bases from V and 1 base from J, with 13 bases between. The CDR3 loop reads CSAPDPGSYNEQFF. The CDR3, as DNA: TGCAGTGCCCCGGACCCTGGGTCCTACAATGAGCAGTTCTTC.

In this sample, this clonotype turned up a few times. A read error may be the cause here, since a much bigger clone is one base away. The chain combines TRBV6-1 with TRBJ1-2, with 7 bases that match TRBD1. The trim removed 8 bases at V and 3 bases at J, leaving 12 bases unmatched. CDR3 size: 15 residues. The V gene's germline CDR1 is MNHNS and CDR2 SASEGT. The CDR3 sequence: CASGKQGPGDYGYTF. The CDR3, as DNA: TGTGCCAGCGGAAAACAGGGGCCTGGGGACTATGGCTACACCTTC.

This clonotype was seen repeatedly, ten times or more. This CDR3 fails to terminate in the conserved phenylalanine or tryptophan, so it likely reflects a read error. The rearrangement links TRBV2 to TRBJ2-1; 9 bases align to TRBD2. CDR3 length equals 17 residues. V shed 7 bases and J 1 base; nucleotides not matched to a gene: 11. CDR1 SNHLY and CDR2 FYNNEI come from the germline V gene. CDR3 DNA sequence: TGTGCCAGCACAAAGAGGCTAGCGGGGACATCCTACAATGAGCAGTTCCTC. Its translation is CASTKRLAGTSYNEQFL.

This clonotype has just a few counts. The CDR3 nucleotides are TGCGCCAGCAGCTTGCTAGGGGACCTTTACAATGAGCAGTTCTTC. It translates to CASSLLGDLYNEQFF. The chain couples TRBV5-1 to TRBJ2-1, with D tentatively TRBD1 or TRBD2 (5 bases each). The CDR3 is made up of 15 amino acids. V lost 1 base to trimming and J lost 4 bases, with 12 bases between them. Germline V gene lookup returns CDR1 SGHRS and CDR2 YFSETQ.

As concerns this clonotype: A much larger clone is a single base away; this may be a read error. CDR3 sequence (DNA): TGTGCCAGCAGCTTGGGGCCGTCCAATGAGCAGTACTTC. Its translation: CASSLGPSNEQYF. The chain recombines TRBV7-3 with TRBJ2-4, with a weak D call TRBD1 (5 bases). V was trimmed by 3 bases and J by 13 bases, leaving 16 bases between them. The germline CDR1 and CDR2 sequences are SGHTA and FQGTGA. The length of the CDR3 is 13 residues. The variable domain in full, completed from reference TRBV7-3 and TRBJ2-4, reads GAGVSQTPSNKVTEKGKYVELRCDPISGHTALYWYRQSLGQGPEFLIYFQGTGAADDSGLPNDRFFAVRPEGSVSTLKIQRTERGDSAVYLCASSLGPSNEQYFGAGTRLSVL.

The rearrangement uses TRBV13 and TRBJ1-6; TRBD1 matches at 11 bases. V shed 4 bases and J 7 bases; nucleotides not matched to a gene: 9. The germline V gene encodes CDR1 PRHDT and CDR2 FYEKMQ (reference sequence). The CDR3 runs to 17 residues. The CDR3 loop is CASSSRGTGGINSPLHF. The CDR3 region has the DNA TGTGCCAGCAGCTCCCGGGGGACAGGGGGGATAAATTCACCCCTCCACTTT.

This clonotype occurred many times. V and J are TRBV20-1 and TRBJ2-1; tentatively, D is TRBD2 (6 bases). Trimming took off 2 bases at V and 9 bases at J, with 8 bases between the two ends. Germline loops: CDR1 DFQATT, CDR2 SNEGSKA (reference sequence). The CDR3 covers 11 residues. CDR3 residues: CSARYGSEQFF. For the CDR3, the DNA is TGCAGTGCTAGATACGGGAGTGAGCAGTTCTTC.

This clonotype came up a few times. V and J are TRBV6-1 and TRBJ2-4; D unclear. The germline V gene encodes CDR1 MNHNS and CDR2 SASEGT. Trimming pared 2 bases from V and 6 bases from J, leaving 11 bases between. The CDR3 spans 14 residues. For the CDR3, the DNA is TGTGCCAGCAGTGAAAAGGACGGCAGAAACATTCAGTACTTC. The encoded protein is CASSEKDGRNIQYF.

CDR3 DNA: TGCAGTGCTAGAGTTAGCGGGGGGTGGAACACCGGGGAGCTGTTTTTT. Residues: CSARVSGGWNTGELFF. The genes are TRBV20-1 and TRBJ2-2; 10 nucleotides match TRBD2. Germline CDR1 is DFQATT and CDR2 is SNEGSKA (reference sequence). V trimming: 1 base; J trimming: 1 base; junction bases outside the gene matches: 3. The length of the CDR3 is 16 residues.

Many counts were recorded for this clonotype. This sequence joins TRBV7-9 and TRBJ1-5; D possibly corresponds to TRBD1 (6 bases). Trimming took off 5 bases at V and 7 bases at J, with 15 bases between the two ends. This CDR3 contains 14 residues. Germline V CDR1 and CDR2: SEHNR, FQNEAQ (reference sequence). CDR3: CASSHAGGGQPQHF. The CDR3 DNA is TGTGCCAGCAGCCACGCCGGGGGCGGCCAGCCCCAGCATTTT.